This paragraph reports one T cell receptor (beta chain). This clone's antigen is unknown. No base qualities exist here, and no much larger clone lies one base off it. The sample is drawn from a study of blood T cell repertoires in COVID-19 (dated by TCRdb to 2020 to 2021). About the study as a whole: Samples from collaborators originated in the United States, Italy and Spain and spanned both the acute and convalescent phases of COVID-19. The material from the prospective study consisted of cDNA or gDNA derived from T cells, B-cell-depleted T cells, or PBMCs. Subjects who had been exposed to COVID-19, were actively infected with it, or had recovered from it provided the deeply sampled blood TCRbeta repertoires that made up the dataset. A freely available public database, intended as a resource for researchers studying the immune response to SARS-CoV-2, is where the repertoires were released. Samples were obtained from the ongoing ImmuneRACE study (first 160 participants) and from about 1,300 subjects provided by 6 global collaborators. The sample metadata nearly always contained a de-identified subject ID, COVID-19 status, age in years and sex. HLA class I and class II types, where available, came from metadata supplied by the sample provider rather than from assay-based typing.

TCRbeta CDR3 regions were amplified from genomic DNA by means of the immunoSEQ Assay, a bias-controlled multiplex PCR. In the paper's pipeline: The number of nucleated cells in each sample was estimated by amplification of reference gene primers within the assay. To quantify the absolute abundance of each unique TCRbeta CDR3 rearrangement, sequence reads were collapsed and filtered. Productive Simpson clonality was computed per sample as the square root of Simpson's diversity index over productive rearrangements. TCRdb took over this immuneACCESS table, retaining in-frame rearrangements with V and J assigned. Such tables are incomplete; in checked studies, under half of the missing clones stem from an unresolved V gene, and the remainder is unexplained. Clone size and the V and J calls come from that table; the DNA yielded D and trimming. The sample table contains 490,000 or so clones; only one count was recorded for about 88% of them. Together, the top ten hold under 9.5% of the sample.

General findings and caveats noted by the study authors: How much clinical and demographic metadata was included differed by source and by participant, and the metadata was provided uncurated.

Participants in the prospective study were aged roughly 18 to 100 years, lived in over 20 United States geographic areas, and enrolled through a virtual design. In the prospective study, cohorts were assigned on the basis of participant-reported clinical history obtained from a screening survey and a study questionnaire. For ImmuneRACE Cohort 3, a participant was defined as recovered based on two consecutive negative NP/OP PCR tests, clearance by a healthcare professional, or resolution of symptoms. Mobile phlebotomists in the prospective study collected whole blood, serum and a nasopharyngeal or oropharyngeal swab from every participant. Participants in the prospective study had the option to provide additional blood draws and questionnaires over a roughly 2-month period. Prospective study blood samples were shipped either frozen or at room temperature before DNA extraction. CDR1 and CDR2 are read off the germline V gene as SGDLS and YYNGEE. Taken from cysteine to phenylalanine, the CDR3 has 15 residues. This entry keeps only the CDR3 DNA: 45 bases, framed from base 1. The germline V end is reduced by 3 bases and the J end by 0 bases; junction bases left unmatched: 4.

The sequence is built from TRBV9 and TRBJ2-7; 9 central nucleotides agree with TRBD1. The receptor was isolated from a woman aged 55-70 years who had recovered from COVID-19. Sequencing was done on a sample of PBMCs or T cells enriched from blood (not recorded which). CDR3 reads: CASSAGTGRSYEQYF. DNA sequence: TGTGCCAGCAGCGCAGGGACAGGGCGCTCCTACGAGCAGTACTTC.